The present entry profiles one T cell receptor beta chain with its context. Its antigen is as yet unknown. These data are taken from a study of blood T cells in healthy people across ages. Across the whole study: Researchers report that template switching captured about one barcoded beta molecule per two T cells. Study results and caveats: Both naive CD4+ cell counts and diversity were greater in long-lived donors than in aged donors.

The second PCR ran about 6 to 12 cycles with a sample-barcoded 5' primer and J-beta primers. Template switching added a 12-random-nucleotide identifier to every cDNA molecule. TCRdb independently ran MiXCR on the 5' RACE reads; one entry per CDR3 protein. The table lists about 1.4 million distinct CDR3 sequences, 45% to 70% of them singletons. The CDR3 contains 15 residues. V was clipped by 4 bases and J by 4 bases; unmatched bases: 7. The germline V gene has CDR1 SEHNR and CDR2 FQNEAQ (reference sequence). The sample consisted of blood. V and J are TRBV7-9 and TRBJ1-2, with 9 positions matching TRBD1. This TCR was sampled from a young man in good health. The CDR3 loop reads CASSSLQGAVYGYTF. CDR3 nucleotides: TGTGCCAGCAGCTCCTTACAGGGGGCGGTCTATGGCTACACCTTC.